A few counts support the clone carrying this TCR beta chain. Its specificity is unknown. The ends were cut back, 3 bases at V and 4 bases at J, with 8 bases in the middle. CDR3 length equals 12 residues. Germline CDR1 DFQATT, CDR2 SNEGSKA (reference sequence). The data originate from a study of CD8 T cells in ankylosing spondylitis. Findings and limits, study-wide: Disease-linked clones had a CD8+ phenotype and relatively low frequency in peripheral blood. Several highly homologous variants made up a TCR beta motif that seemed to typify ankylosing spondylitis blood.

In making TCR beta libraries, quantitative 5'-RACE with molecular barcodes was used. TCRdb called the 5' RACE reads again in MiXCR, with one record for every CDR3 protein. Here the sample spans hundreds of thousands of distinct CDR3 sequences, roughly 13% being singletons. This receptor was obtained from a male donor with ankylosing spondylitis. This chain connects TRBV20-1 to TRBJ2-3; D is unresolved. The sample comprised blood, either unsorted or a sorted T cell fraction (not recorded which). The CDR3: CSARPAADTQYF. CDR3 bases: TGCAGTGCTAGGCCCGCGGCAGATACGCAGTATTTT.